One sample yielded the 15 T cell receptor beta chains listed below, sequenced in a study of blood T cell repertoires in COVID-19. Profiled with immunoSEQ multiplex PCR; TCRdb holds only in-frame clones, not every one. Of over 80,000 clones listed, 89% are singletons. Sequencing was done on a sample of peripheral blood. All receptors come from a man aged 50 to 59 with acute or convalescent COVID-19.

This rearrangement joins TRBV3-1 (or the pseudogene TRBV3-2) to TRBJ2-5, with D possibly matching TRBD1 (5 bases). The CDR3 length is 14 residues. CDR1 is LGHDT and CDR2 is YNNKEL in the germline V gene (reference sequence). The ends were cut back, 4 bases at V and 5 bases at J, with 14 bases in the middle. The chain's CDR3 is CASSPAGLVETQYF. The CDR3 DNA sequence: TGTGCCAGCAGCCCCGCAGGGCTAGTGGAGACCCAGTACTTC.

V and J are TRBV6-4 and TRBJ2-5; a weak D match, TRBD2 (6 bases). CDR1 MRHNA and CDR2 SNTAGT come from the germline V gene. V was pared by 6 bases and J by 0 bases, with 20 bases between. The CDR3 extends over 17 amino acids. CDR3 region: CASRLPPGGAYQETQYF. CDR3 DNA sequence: TGTGCCAGCAGACTCCCCCCGGGCGGGGCGTACCAAGAGACCCAGTACTTC.

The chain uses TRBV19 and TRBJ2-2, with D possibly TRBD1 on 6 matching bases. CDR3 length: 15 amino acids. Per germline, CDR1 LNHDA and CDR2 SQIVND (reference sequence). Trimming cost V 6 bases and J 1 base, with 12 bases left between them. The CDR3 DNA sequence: TGTGCCAGTAGGTTGGGGGCAATGAACACCGGGGAGCTGTTTTTT. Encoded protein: CASRLGAMNTGELFF. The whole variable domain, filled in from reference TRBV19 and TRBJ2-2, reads DGGITQSPKYLFRKEGQNVTLSCEQNLNHDAMYWYRQDPGQGLRLIYYSQIVNDFQKGDIAEGYSVSREKKESFPLTVTSAQKNPTAFYLCASRLGAMNTGELFFGEGSRLTVL.

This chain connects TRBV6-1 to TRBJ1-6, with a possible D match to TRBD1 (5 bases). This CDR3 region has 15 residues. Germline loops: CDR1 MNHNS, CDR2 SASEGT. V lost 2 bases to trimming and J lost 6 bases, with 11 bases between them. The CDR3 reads CASSERWGVNSPLHF. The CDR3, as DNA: TGTGCCAGCAGTGAAAGGTGGGGGGTTAATTCACCCCTCCACTTT.

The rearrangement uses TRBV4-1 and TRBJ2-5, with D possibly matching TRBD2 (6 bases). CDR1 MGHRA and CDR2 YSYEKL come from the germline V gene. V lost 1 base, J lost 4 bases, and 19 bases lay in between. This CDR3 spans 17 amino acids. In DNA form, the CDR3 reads TGCGCCAGCAGCCAAGTCCACGGGGGTTACCCAAGAGAGACCCAGTACTTC. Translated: CASSQVHGGYPRETQYF.

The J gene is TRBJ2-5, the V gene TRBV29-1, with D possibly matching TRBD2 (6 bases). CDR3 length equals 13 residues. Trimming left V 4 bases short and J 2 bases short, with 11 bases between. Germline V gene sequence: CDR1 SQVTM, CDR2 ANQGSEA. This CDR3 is CSVGRDGQETQYF. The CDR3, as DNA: TGCAGCGTTGGGCGGGACGGACAAGAGACCCAGTACTTC.

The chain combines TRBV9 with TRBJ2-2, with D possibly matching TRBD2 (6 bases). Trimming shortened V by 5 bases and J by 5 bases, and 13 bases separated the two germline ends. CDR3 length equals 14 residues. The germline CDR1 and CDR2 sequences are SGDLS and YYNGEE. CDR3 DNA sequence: TGTGCCAGCAGTGCTAGGGGAGGAACCGGGGAGCTGTTTTTT. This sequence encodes CASSARGGTGELFF.

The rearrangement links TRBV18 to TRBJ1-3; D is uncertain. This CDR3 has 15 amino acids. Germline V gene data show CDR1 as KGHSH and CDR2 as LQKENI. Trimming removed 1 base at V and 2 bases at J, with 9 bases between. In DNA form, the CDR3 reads TGTGCCAGCTCACCACATACGGGAGCTGGAAACACCATATATTTT. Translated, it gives CASSPHTGAGNTIYF.

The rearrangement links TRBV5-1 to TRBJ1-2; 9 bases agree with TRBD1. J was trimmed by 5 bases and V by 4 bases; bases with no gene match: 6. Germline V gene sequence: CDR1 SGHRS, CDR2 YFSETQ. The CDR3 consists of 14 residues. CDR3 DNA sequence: TGCGCCAGCAGCCTGGACAGGGGCAAGTATGGCTACACCTTC. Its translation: CASSLDRGKYGYTF. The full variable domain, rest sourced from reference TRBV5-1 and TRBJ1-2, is KAGVTQTPRYLIKTRGQQVTLSCSPISGHRSVSWYQQTPGQGLQFLFEYFSETQRNKGNFPGRFSGRQFSNSRSEMNVSTLELGDSALYLCASSLDRGKYGYTFGSGTRLTVV.

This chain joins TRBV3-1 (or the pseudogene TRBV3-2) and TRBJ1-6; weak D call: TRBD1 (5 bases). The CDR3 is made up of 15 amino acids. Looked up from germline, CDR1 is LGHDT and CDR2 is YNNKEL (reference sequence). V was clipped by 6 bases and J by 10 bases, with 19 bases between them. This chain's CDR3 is CASSQREGRDSPLHF. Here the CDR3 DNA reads TGTGCCAGCAGTCAGAGGGAGGGTAGGGACTCACCCCTCCACTTT.

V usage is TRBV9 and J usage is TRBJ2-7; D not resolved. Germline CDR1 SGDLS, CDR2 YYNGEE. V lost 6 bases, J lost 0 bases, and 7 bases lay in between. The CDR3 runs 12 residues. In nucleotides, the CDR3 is TGTGCCAGCAACCTACTCTCCTACGAGCAGTACTTC. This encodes CASNLLSYEQYF. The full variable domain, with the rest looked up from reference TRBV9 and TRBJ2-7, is DSGVTQTPKHLITATGQRVTLRCSPRSGDLSVYWYQQSLDQGLQFLIQYYNGEERAKGNILERFSAQQFPDLHSELNLSSLELGDSALYFCASNLLSYEQYFGPGTRLTVT.

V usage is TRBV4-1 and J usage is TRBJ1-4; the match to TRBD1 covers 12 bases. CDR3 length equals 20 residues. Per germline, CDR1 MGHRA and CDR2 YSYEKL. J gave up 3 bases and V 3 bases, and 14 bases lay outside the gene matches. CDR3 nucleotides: TGCGCCAGCAGCCAGATGGGGGGACAGGGGGCACGTCTCCCTAATGAAAAACTGTTTTTT. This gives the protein CASSQMGGQGARLPNEKLFF.

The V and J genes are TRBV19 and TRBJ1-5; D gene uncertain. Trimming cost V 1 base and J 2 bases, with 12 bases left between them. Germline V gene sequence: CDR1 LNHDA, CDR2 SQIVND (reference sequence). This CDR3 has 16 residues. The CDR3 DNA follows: TGTGCCAGTAGTATAGGGGAGGGAATGGGCAATCAGCCCCAGCATTTT. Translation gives CASSIGEGMGNQPQHF.

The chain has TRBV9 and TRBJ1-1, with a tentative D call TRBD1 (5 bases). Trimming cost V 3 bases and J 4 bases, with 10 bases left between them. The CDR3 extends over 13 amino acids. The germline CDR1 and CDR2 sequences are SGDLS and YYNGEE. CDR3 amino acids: CASSAPGSTEAFF. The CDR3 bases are TGTGCCAGCAGCGCCCCAGGGTCCACTGAAGCTTTCTTT.

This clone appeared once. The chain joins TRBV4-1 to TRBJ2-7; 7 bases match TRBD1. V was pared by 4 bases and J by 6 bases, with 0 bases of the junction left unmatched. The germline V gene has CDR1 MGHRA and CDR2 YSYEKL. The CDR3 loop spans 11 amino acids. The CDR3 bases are TGCGCCAGCAGCCCAGGGGGCGAGCAGTACTTC. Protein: CASSPGGEQYF.